These 9 T cell receptor beta chains share one sample of origin, sequenced in a study of neurological immune-mediated disorders. MiXCR, applied by TCRdb to the 5' RACE reads, yields one record per CDR3 protein. The sample includes around 44,000 distinct CDR3 sequences, approximately 14% seen only once; the top ten take roughly 3.6%. Material for sequencing was CD4+ T cells from blood. The receptors here all came from a woman aged 55-70 years with HTLV-1-associated myelopathy (HAM/TSP).

This clonotype was seen at least ten times. The chain has TRBV19 and TRBJ2-7, with unresolved D. Per the germline V gene, CDR1 is LNHDA and CDR2 is SQIVND (reference sequence). V lost 3 bases and J lost 1, with 7 bases in between. The CDR3 contains 13 residues. The CDR3 is CASSIGRSYEQYF. In nucleotides, the CDR3 is TGTGCCAGTAGTATCGGCAGGTCCTACGAGCAGTACTTC.

This clonotype was observed at least ten times. The V and J genes are TRBV18 and TRBJ2-2, with D unresolved. The length of the CDR3 is 15 residues. The ends were cut back, 1 base at V and 6 bases at J, with 12 bases in the middle. The germline gives CDR1 KGHSH, CDR2 LQKENI. CDR3 amino acids: CASSPLMSRSGELFF. Here the CDR3 DNA reads TGTGCCAGCTCACCACTTATGTCCAGATCCGGGGAGCTGTTTTTT.

This clonotype appeared once. V and J are TRBV30 and TRBJ1-6; D ambiguous. Germline CDR1 is GTSNPN and CDR2 is SVGIG (reference sequence). CDR3 length: 17 residues. Trimming stripped 3 bases from V and 7 bases from J, with 22 bases between. The CDR3 DNA is TGTGCCTGGAGCGGCCGACTCTCGGGAAATAACAATTCACCCCTCCACTTT. This sequence encodes CAWSGRLSGNNNSPLHF.

This clonotype showed up many times. The V and J genes are TRBV6-5 and TRBJ2-7, with 8 nucleotides matching TRBD1. CDR1 is MNHEY, CDR2 SVGAGI, per germline. J gave up 5 bases and V 6 bases, and 9 bases lay outside the gene matches. This CDR3 region has 14 residues. CDR3 residues: CASRRQGTVHEQYF. The DNA of the CDR3 is TGTGCCAGCAGACGACAGGGGACGGTCCACGAGCAGTACTTC.

Many counts were recorded for this clonotype. The chain joins TRBV3-1 to TRBJ2-6, with D perhaps matching TRBD1 (6 bases). The CDR3 extends over 14 amino acids. Germline-derived CDR1 and CDR2 are LGHDT and YNNKEL (reference sequence). With 9 bases removed from V and 2 bases from J, the gap between germline ends came to 11 bases. In DNA form, the CDR3 reads TGTGCCAGTACTGGGGGCGCTGGGGCCAACGTCCTGACTTTC. Amino acids: CASTGGAGANVLTF.

The chain combines TRBV5-1 with TRBJ1-1; a weak D match, TRBD1 (5 bases). The length of the CDR3 is 17 residues. Germline-derived CDR1 and CDR2 are SGHRS and YFSETQ. The ends were cut back, 0 bases at V and 5 bases at J, with 20 bases in the middle. The CDR3 loop reads CASSLVTGRCSLTEAFF. The CDR3 DNA sequence: TGCGCCAGCAGCTTGGTAACGGGGCGGTGTTCTTTAACTGAAGCTTTCTTT. The full variable domain, completed using reference TRBV5-1 and TRBJ1-1, is KAGVTQTPRYLIKTRGQQVTLSCSPISGHRSVSWYQQTPGQGLQFLFEYFSETQRNKGNFPGRFSGRQFSNSRSEMNVSTLELGDSALYLCASSLVTGRCSLTEAFFGQGTRLTVV.

V and J are TRBV6-1 and TRBJ2-3; 10 bases are a match to TRBD2. The CDR3 is 13 amino acids. Germline V CDR1 and CDR2: MNHNS, SASEGT. The V gene end was trimmed by 7 bases and the J gene end by 6 bases; junction bases not matched to a gene: 4. The CDR3 protein is CASTSGSLDTQYF. CDR3 DNA sequence: TGTGCCAGCACTAGCGGGAGTTTGGATACGCAGTATTTT.

Many counts were recorded for this clonotype. This rearrangement joins TRBV5-1 to TRBJ2-3, with D tentatively TRBD2 (6 bases). The CDR3 has 16 residues. V was trimmed by 2 bases and J by 1 base, leaving 14 bases between them. The germline CDR1 and CDR2 sequences are SGHRS and YFSETQ. The DNA of the CDR3 is TGCGCCAGCAGCTTCTCCGTCTCGGGGGGCACAGATACGCAGTATTTT. This encodes CASSFSVSGGTDTQYF.

This clonotype was picked up many times. The chain couples TRBV5-1 to TRBJ2-1, with a weak D call TRBD2 (5 bases). CDR3 size: 16 residues. V was cut by 4 bases and J by 1 base, with 15 bases left in between. Germline V gene sequence: CDR1 SGHRS, CDR2 YFSETQ. The CDR3: CASSTTSRRSYNEQFF. The CDR3 DNA sequence: TGCGCCAGCAGCACCACTAGTCGCCGGTCCTACAATGAGCAGTTCTTC.